This T cell receptor (beta chain) was recovered during a study of blood T cell repertoires in COVID-19. For the study at large: Spain, Italy and the United States supplied samples that represented acute and convalescent COVID-19. PBMCs, B-cell-depleted T cells, or T cells provided the cDNA or gDNA that made up the material.

Study processing details: Cell counts per sample came from amplifying reference gene primers. Profiling relied on immunoSEQ multiplex PCR, and the TCRdb table lists in-frame clones only, not all of them. V, J and clone size are taken as reported in that table, and D and trimming were inferred from the DNA itself. The sample has 50,000 or so clones, more than 70% seen once. V was trimmed by 2 bases and J by 6 bases, leaving 23 bases between them. Germline lookup yields CDR1 MGHRA and CDR2 YSYEKL. The CDR3 loop spans 17 amino acids. This clone was seen only once. The V gene is TRBV4-1, the J gene TRBJ2-7, with a tentative D call TRBD2 (7 bases). Sequenced input: peripheral blood. This sequence was found in an elderly woman with acute or convalescent COVID-19. CDR3: CASSQPLRTGGLSEQYF. As DNA, the CDR3 is TGCGCCAGCAGCCAACCCTTGCGTACGGGGGGCCTCTCCGAGCAGTACTTC.